These 21 T cell receptor beta chains originate from one sample sequenced in a study of OX40 agonist ivuxolimab in advanced cancers. Generated by immunoSEQ multiplex PCR, the TCRdb table keeps only in-frame clones and is missing some. The table has around 60,000 clones, 87% seen once. The material sequenced was CD4+ or CD8+ T cells sorted from blood, taken in a trial of the OX40 agonist ivuxolimab. Receptors originate from an adult with an advanced solid tumor such as melanoma, head and neck, liver or kidney cancer.

The genes are TRBV7-9 and TRBJ2-1; D gene ambiguous. The CDR3 loop spans 11 amino acids. From germline, CDR1 is SEHNR and CDR2 FQNEAQ (reference sequence). Trimming pared 5 bases from V and 8 bases from J, leaving 7 bases between. The CDR3 coding sequence is TGTGCCAGCAGCCGGACCCATGAGCAGTTCTTC. Protein sequence: CASSRTHEQFF.

The chain recombines TRBV19 with TRBJ2-3; 8 bases map to TRBD1. CDR3 length equals 14 residues. Germline V CDR1 and CDR2: LNHDA, SQIVND (reference sequence). Trimming took 2 bases from V and 4 from J; bases not matched to a gene: 2. As DNA, the CDR3 is TGTGCCAGTAGTATAAACAGGGGGGCAGATACGCAGTATTTT. It yields the protein CASSINRGADTQYF.

V gene TRBV30 combines with J gene TRBJ2-1, with TRBD1 matching over 8 bases. The germline V gene has CDR1 GTSNPN and CDR2 SVGIG (reference sequence). V dropped 4 bases and J dropped 5; count of bases not matched to a gene: 4. This CDR3 has 13 residues. CDR3 DNA: TGTGCCTGGACTGTGACAGGGGACAATGAGCAGTTCTTC. This encodes CAWTVTGDNEQFF.

The rearrangement uses TRBV11-2 and TRBJ2-1; possible D gene TRBD2, 5 bases. Germline V lookup: CDR1 SGHAT, CDR2 FQNNGV. Deletions cut 1 base from V and 3 bases from J, with 13 bases between. This CDR3 has 16 amino acids. CDR3 DNA: TGTGCCAGCAGCTTAGTGGCCGGGATGGGCTACAATGAGCAGTTCTTC. Translating it yields CASSLVAGMGYNEQFF.

In DNA, the CDR3 is TGTGCCAGCAGCTCGACTAGCGCAGTGAACGAGCAGTACTTC. Protein product: CASSSTSAVNEQYF. This rearrangement joins TRBV7-2 to TRBJ2-7; 8 positions match TRBD2. V was pared by 4 bases and J by 5 bases, with 7 bases of the junction left unmatched. Germline-derived CDR1 and CDR2 are SGHTA and FQGNSA. The CDR3 has 14 residues.

V is TRBV2 and J is TRBJ2-1; 7 positions agree with TRBD2. The germline gives CDR1 SNHLY, CDR2 FYNNEI. J was trimmed by 0 bases and V by 2 bases; bases with no gene match: 16. The CDR3 is 20 amino acids. The CDR3, as DNA: TGTGCCAGCAGTGAATTTTGGGTCGGCGGGAGTCCCAGCTCCTACAATGAGCAGTTCTTC. Translated: CASSEFWVGGSPSSYNEQFF.

The CDR3 loop reads CASRRDKYNEQFF. For the CDR3, the DNA is TGTGCCAGCAGACGGGACAAATACAATGAGCAGTTCTTC. The V call is TRBV6-6, the J call TRBJ2-1, with D perhaps TRBD1 (6 bases). CDR1 is MNHNY and CDR2 is SVGAGI in the germline V gene (reference sequence). The CDR3 loop spans 13 amino acids. The V end lost 6 bases, the J end lost 4 bases, and 10 bases lay between the germline ends.

The chain carries TRBV5-8 and TRBJ1-1; possible D gene TRBD1, 5 bases. This CDR3 is built from 15 residues. In germline, CDR1 is SGHTS, CDR2 YDEGEE. Between the trimmed V and J ends, which lost 3 bases and 4 bases, there was a span of 16 bases. The CDR3 here is CASSSYGQGSTEAFF. The CDR3 region has the DNA TGTGCCAGCAGCTCCTACGGGCAGGGTAGCACTGAAGCTTTCTTT.

This clone was observed a single time. This chain joins TRBV6-6 and TRBJ2-5; 8 bases agree with TRBD2. The J call could be wrong; TRBJ2-7 is a better fit for the DNA end. Germline V gives CDR1 MNHNY, CDR2 SVGAGI (reference sequence). This CDR3 is built from 15 residues. For the CDR3, the DNA is TGTGCCAGCAGCTCAACTAGCGGCCCCTCCTACGAGCAGTACTTC. It encodes CASSSTSGPSYEQYF.

The chain couples TRBV29-1 to TRBJ2-7, with unresolved D. CDR1 is SQVTM, CDR2 ANQGSEA, per germline. The CDR3 sequence is 11 residues long. V was cut by 5 bases and J by 2 bases, with 7 bases left in between. The CDR3 DNA is TGCAGCGTTCCGGGCCCCTACGAGCAGTACTTC. It specifies CSVPGPYEQYF.

This clone was recorded once. The genes are TRBV11-2 and TRBJ2-2; 13 nucleotides line up with TRBD2. The CDR3 consists of 18 residues. With 5 bases clipped from V and 4 bases from J, the junction kept 10 bases outside the gene matches. Germline CDR1 SGHAT, CDR2 FQNNGV. In DNA form, the CDR3 reads TGTGCCAGCAGCCTCGGACTAGCGGGAGCGCGATCCACCGGGGAGCTGTTTTTT. Translated: CASSLGLAGARSTGELFF.

This clone has only a few counts. The chain couples TRBV5-8 to TRBJ2-2; 8 bases map to TRBD1. V lost 4 bases to trimming and J lost 3 bases; unmatched junction nucleotides: 8. This CDR3 contains 16 residues. Germline loops: CDR1 SGHTS, CDR2 YDEGEE. CDR3 amino acids: CASSRLGGQDTGELFF. Here the CDR3 DNA reads TGTGCCAGCAGCCGACTGGGGGGACAGGACACCGGGGAGCTGTTTTTT.

This chain joins TRBV15 and TRBJ2-7; perhaps D is TRBD1 or TRBD2 (5 bases each). V lost 5 bases and J 7 bases, leaving 18 bases between the germline ends. The CDR3 is made up of 14 amino acids. CDR1 and CDR2 (germline): LNHNV, YYDKDF (reference sequence). The CDR3 here is CATSGDGISGEQYF. CDR3 nucleotides: TGTGCCACCAGCGGGGACGGGATTTCAGGGGAGCAGTACTTC.

As to this clone: The junction departs from the called germline gene at one end, perhaps through a read error. The rearrangement joins TRBV6-5 to TRBJ2-2; 9 bases are shared with TRBD2. Germline CDR1 MNHEY, CDR2 SVGAGI. This CDR3 spans 15 amino acids. The CDR3: CASSTSGRATRELFF. The CDR3 DNA sequence: TGCGCCAGCAGTACTAGCGGGCGCGCGACCAGGGAGCTGTTTTTT.

This rearrangement joins TRBV4-1 to TRBJ1-5, with TRBD1 matching over 8 bases. The junction had 8 bases not matched to a gene; V was cut back by 0 bases and J by 4 bases. This CDR3 is 17 amino acids long. The V gene's germline CDR1 is MGHRA and CDR2 YSYEKL. The CDR3 DNA follows: TGCGCCAGCAGCCAAGACGGCAGGGGGCGAGTAAATCAGCCCCAGCATTTT. This codes for CASSQDGRGRVNQPQHF.

This chain connects TRBV5-1 to TRBJ2-5; D is perhaps TRBD1 (5 bases). V lost 5 bases and J lost 2, with 10 bases in between. This CDR3 has 13 residues. Germline CDR1 and CDR2: SGHRS and YFSETQ. The CDR3 spells CASRGQGQETQYF. The CDR3 coding sequence is TGCGCCAGCAGGGGGCAGGGTCAAGAGACCCAGTACTTC. The whole variable domain, filled in from reference TRBV5-1 and TRBJ2-5, reads KAGVTQTPRYLIKTRGQQVTLSCSPISGHRSVSWYQQTPGQGLQFLFEYFSETQRNKGNFPGRFSGRQFSNSRSEMNVSTLELGDSALYLCASRGQGQETQYFGPGTRLLVL.

The chain links TRBV5-8 to TRBJ2-2; D is possibly TRBD1 (6 bases). V lost 4 bases to trimming and J lost 6 bases, with 19 bases between them. The CDR3 is 16 residues long. The germline CDR1 and CDR2 sequences are SGHTS and YDEGEE. The CDR3 DNA reads as TGTGCCAGCAGCCAAAGGCCGGGACACCGGGCCGGGGAGCTGTTTTTT. The encoded protein is CASSQRPGHRAGELFF.

This sequence joins TRBV5-1 and TRBJ1-1; D unresolved. Germline values: CDR1 SGHRS, CDR2 YFSETQ. CDR3 length: 14 amino acids. The V end lost 5 bases, the J end lost 2 bases, and 13 bases lay between the germline ends. The CDR3 sequence is CASSRSASNTEAFF. The CDR3 nucleotides read TGCGCCAGCAGTAGGTCAGCATCCAACACTGAAGCTTTCTTT.

The gene calls are TRBV5-1 and TRBJ2-3; no clear D gene. From germline, CDR1 is SGHRS and CDR2 YFSETQ. The CDR3 has 15 amino acids. V lost 0 bases and J lost 5, with 13 bases in between. DNA for the CDR3: TGCGCCAGCAGCTTGGGTCAGCCTTCCGTAGATACGCAGTATTTT. It codes for CASSLGQPSVDTQYF.

V usage is TRBV28 and J usage is TRBJ1-1, with D possibly being TRBD1 (5 bases). Germline CDR1 is MDHEN and CDR2 is SYDVKM. The ends were cut back, 6 bases at V and 4 bases at J, with 9 bases in the middle. The CDR3 length is 12 residues. The CDR3 is CASSSGRTEAFF. For the CDR3, the DNA is TGTGCCAGCAGCTCAGGGCGCACTGAAGCTTTCTTT.

The CDR3 protein is CASSPGTGEIQPQHF. The CDR3 bases are TGCGCCAGCAGCCCTGGGACAGGCGAGATTCAGCCCCAGCATTTT. The genes are TRBV5-1 and TRBJ1-5, with 8 bases that match TRBD1. The CDR3 has 15 residues. V trimming: 4 bases; J trimming: 6 bases; junction bases outside the gene matches: 9. Looked up from germline, CDR1 is SGHRS and CDR2 is YFSETQ. Together with reference TRBV5-1 and TRBJ1-5, the CDR3 gives the full variable domain: KAGVTQTPRYLIKTRGQQVTLSCSPISGHRSVSWYQQTPGQGLQFLFEYFSETQRNKGNFPGRFSGRQFSNSRSEMNVSTLELGDSALYLCASSPGTGEIQPQHFGDGTRLSIL.